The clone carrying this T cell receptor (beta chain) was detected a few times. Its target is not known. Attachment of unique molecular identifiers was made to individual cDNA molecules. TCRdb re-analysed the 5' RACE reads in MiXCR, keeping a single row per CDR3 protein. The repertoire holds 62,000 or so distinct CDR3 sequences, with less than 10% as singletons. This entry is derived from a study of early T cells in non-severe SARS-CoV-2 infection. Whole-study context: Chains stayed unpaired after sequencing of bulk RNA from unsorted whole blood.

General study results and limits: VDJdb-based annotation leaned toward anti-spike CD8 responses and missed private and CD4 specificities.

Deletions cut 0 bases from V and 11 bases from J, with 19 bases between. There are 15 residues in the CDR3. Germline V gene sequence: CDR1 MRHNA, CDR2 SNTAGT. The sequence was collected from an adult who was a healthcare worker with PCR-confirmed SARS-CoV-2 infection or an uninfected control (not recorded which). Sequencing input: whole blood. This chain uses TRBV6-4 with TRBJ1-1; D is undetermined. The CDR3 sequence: CASSDSRVAGRVAFF. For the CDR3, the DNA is TGTGCCAGCAGTGACTCTCGGGTGGCGGGCCGGGTGGCTTTCTTT.